The 16 T cell receptor beta chains given below trace back to one sample, sequenced in a study of T cells in Graves' hyperthyroidism and ophthalmopathy. Researchers took RNA transcripts and amplified the TCR beta CDR3 regions from them. The HTBI primer set drove a first-round RT-PCR of the TCR CDR3. TCRdb re-analysed the multiplex PCR reads in MiXCR, keeping a single row per CDR3 protein. The sample includes around 450,000 distinct CDR3 sequences, 15% to 18% of them seen just once. Sequenced sample: blood. The receptors were gathered from a woman aged 18-29 years with Graves' hyperthyroidism.

This clonotype was seen repeatedly, ten times or more. This chain connects TRBV7-8 to TRBJ2-1; 10 nucleotides align to TRBD2. In germline, CDR1 is SGHVS, CDR2 FQNEAQ. This CDR3 is built from 15 residues. The J segment lost 4 bases and the V segment lost 6 bases, leaving 6 bases of the junction unmatched. The CDR3 is CASSRAGGGYNEQFF. CDR3 coding DNA: TGTGCCAGCAGTAGAGCGGGAGGGGGGTACAATGAGCAGTTCTTC.

The chain is built from TRBV2 and TRBJ2-1; D might be TRBD1 (6 bases). The V end lost 6 bases, the J end lost 0 bases, and 21 bases lay between the germline ends. Germline CDR1 SNHLY, CDR2 FYNNEI. CDR3 length: 18 amino acids. Here the CDR3 DNA reads TGTGCCAGCAGCCAAGTCCCCTTAAGGGGGAGCTCCTACAATGAGCAGTTCTTC. Translation gives CASSQVPLRGSSYNEQFF.

There are many counts of this clonotype. The chain has TRBV6-1 and TRBJ1-2, with TRBD1 identical over 7 bases. Germline V lookup: CDR1 MNHNS, CDR2 SASEGT. With 5 bases clipped from V and 4 bases from J, the junction kept 7 bases outside the gene matches. The CDR3 loop spans 14 amino acids. CDR3 protein: CASSPRQGGYGYTF. The DNA of the CDR3 is TGTGCCAGCAGTCCAAGACAGGGTGGCTATGGCTACACCTTC.

Many counts were recorded for this clonotype. V is TRBV7-9 and J is TRBJ2-5; a possible D gene is TRBD1 (5 bases). Trimming pared 1 base from V and 4 bases from J, leaving 13 bases between. The germline gives CDR1 SEHNR, CDR2 FQNEAQ (reference sequence). This CDR3 comprises 15 residues. In nucleotides, the CDR3 is TGTGCCAGCAGCTTAGGGGCAGGAAGGGGAGAGACCCAGTACTTC. It encodes CASSLGAGRGETQYF.

J is TRBJ2-5 and V is TRBV5-6; no reliable D call. CDR1 is SGHDT, CDR2 YYEEEE, per germline. Trimming removed 3 bases at V and 5 bases at J, with 11 bases between. The CDR3 runs to 13 residues. CDR3 sequence: CASSWTPVETQYF. For the CDR3, the DNA is TGTGCCAGCAGCTGGACCCCCGTGGAGACCCAGTACTTC.

This clonotype was detected ten times or more. The V call is TRBV11-2, the J call TRBJ1-1; D unresolved. This CDR3 has 14 amino acids. Trimming took off 5 bases at V and 1 base at J, with 11 bases between the two ends. CDR1 and CDR2 (germline): SGHAT, FQNNGV. The chain's CDR3 is CASSLRPENTEAFF. The CDR3 region has the DNA TGTGCCAGCAGCCTACGGCCGGAGAACACTGAAGCTTTCTTT. The full variable domain, its missing parts supplied by reference TRBV11-2 and TRBJ1-1, is EAGVAQSPRYKIIEKRQSVAFWCNPISGHATLYWYQQILGQGPKLLIQFQNNGVVDDSQLPKDRFSAERLKGVDSTLKIQPAKLEDSAVYLCASSLRPENTEAFFGQGTRLTVV.

The genes are TRBV6-1 and TRBJ2-2; D remains unclear. V was trimmed by 5 bases and J by 5 bases, leaving 15 bases between them. The CDR3 runs 15 residues. Per germline, CDR1 MNHNS and CDR2 SASEGT. CDR3: CASSPQRPRTGELFF. In DNA, the CDR3 is TGTGCCAGCAGTCCCCAGCGTCCGCGGACCGGGGAGCTGTTTTTT.

The J gene is TRBJ2-1, the V gene TRBV29-1, with 8 nucleotides matching TRBD2. V gave up 6 bases and J gave up 5 bases; unmatched junction bases: 9. The V gene's germline CDR1 is SQVTM and CDR2 ANQGSEA. This CDR3 has 14 amino acids. The CDR3 reads CSVPGLALNNEQFF. CDR3 nucleotides: TGCAGCGTGCCCGGACTAGCCCTTAACAATGAGCAGTTCTTC.

In its sample, this clonotype was seen many times. This chain connects TRBV12-3 or TRBV12-4 to TRBJ2-7; 7 positions match TRBD1. The CDR3 has 12 residues. J lost 1 base, V lost 8 bases, and 2 bases had no gene match. The CDR3 DNA is TGTGCCAGCGAGGGGGCTTCCTACGAGCAGTACTTC. This encodes CASEGASYEQYF.

This clonotype has at least ten counts. The chain carries TRBV7-6 and TRBJ2-1, with D possibly matching TRBD1 (6 bases). The V end lost 3 bases, the J end lost 4 bases, and 13 bases lay between the germline ends. The V gene's germline CDR1 is SGHVS and CDR2 FNYEAQ. This CDR3 spans 15 amino acids. CDR3 region: CASSFRDKYYNEQFF. CDR3 DNA sequence: TGTGCCAGCAGCTTCCGGGACAAATATTACAATGAGCAGTTCTTC. Full variable domain (missing parts from reference TRBV7-6 and TRBJ2-1): GAGVSQSPRYKVTKRGQDVALRCDPISGHVSLYWYRQALGQGPEFLTYFNYEAQQDKSGLPNDRFSAERPEGSISTLTIQRTEQRDSAMYRCASSFRDKYYNEQFFGPGTRLTVL.

This clonotype was detected a few times. The chain employs TRBV9 and TRBJ2-1, with 8 bases aligning to TRBD2. This CDR3 has 15 amino acids. Losses at the gene ends were 6 bases for V and 4 bases for J; bases not matched to a gene: 9. CDR1 is SGDLS and CDR2 is YYNGEE in the germline V gene. CDR3 nucleotide sequence: TGTGCCAGCACCGAAACTAGCGGATTGTACAATGAGCAGTTCTTC. Amino acid sequence: CASTETSGLYNEQFF.

Concerning this clonotype: A single base separates this from a much larger clone, so it may be a read error. The rearrangement links TRBV6-2 or TRBV6-3 to TRBJ1-5, with D possibly being TRBD1 (6 bases). There are 16 residues in the CDR3. The germline V gene has CDR1 MNHEY and CDR2 SVGEGT. The CDR3 DNA reads TGTGTCAGCAGCCGACACAGGGTACCTAGCAATCAGCCCCAGCATTTT. The encoded protein is CVSSRHRVPSNQPQHF.

This clonotype appeared a few times. The rearrangement uses TRBV6-1 and TRBJ2-7, with D possibly being TRBD2 (6 bases). From germline, CDR1 is MNHNS and CDR2 SASEGT. CDR3 length: 20 amino acids. V was clipped by 6 bases and J by 2 bases, with 32 bases between them. CDR3 DNA: TGTGCCAGCAGCCCATTCCTTAACCTTTTTGGCGGGACCCCCACCTACGAGCAGTACTTC. Translated: CASSPFLNLFGGTPTYEQYF.

The V call is TRBV9, the J call TRBJ2-5, with D perhaps matching TRBD1 (6 bases). This CDR3 has 15 residues. Germline V gene data show CDR1 as SGDLS and CDR2 as YYNGEE. V dropped 3 bases and J dropped 5 bases, with 17 bases sitting between them. The CDR3 DNA reads TGTGCCAGCAGCGCCGAGGGGGACCTTGGGGAGACCCAGTACTTC. Translating it yields CASSAEGDLGETQYF.

As regards this clonotype: The germline gene is not matched at one end of the junction; a read error may be the cause. V and J are TRBV12-3 or TRBV12-4 and TRBJ1-1, with 7 bases matching TRBD1. The CDR3 runs 14 residues. DNA for the CDR3: TGTGCCGGCAGCGACAGGGAACGAGGCGGTGAAGCTTTCTTT. Its protein is CAGSDRERGGEAFF.

This clonotype was picked up a small number of times. The gene calls are TRBV5-1 and TRBJ2-7; D is unresolved. Trimming took off 4 bases at V and 3 bases at J, with 5 bases between the two ends. There are 11 residues in the CDR3. CDR1 and CDR2 from the germline V gene are SGHRS and YFSETQ. The CDR3 coding sequence is TGCGCCAGCAGCCAGAACTACGAGCAGTACTTC. Translated: CASSQNYEQYF. Drawing the rest from reference TRBV5-1 and TRBJ2-7, the complete variable domain is KAGVTQTPRYLIKTRGQQVTLSCSPISGHRSVSWYQQTPGQGLQFLFEYFSETQRNKGNFPGRFSGRQFSNSRSEMNVSTLELGDSALYLCASSQNYEQYFGPGTRLTVT.